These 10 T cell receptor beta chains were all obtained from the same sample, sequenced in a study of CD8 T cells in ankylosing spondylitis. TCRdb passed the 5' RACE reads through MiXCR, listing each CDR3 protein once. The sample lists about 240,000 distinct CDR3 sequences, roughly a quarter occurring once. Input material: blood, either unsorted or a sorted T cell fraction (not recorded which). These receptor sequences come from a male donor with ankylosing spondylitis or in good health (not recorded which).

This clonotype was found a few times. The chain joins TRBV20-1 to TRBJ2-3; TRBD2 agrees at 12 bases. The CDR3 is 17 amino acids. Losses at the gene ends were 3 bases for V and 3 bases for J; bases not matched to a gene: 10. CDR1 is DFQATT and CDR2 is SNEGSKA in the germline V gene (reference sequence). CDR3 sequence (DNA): TGCAGTGCTAGGACTAGCGGGGGACCGAGACCAACAGATACGCAGTATTTT. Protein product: CSARTSGGPRPTDTQYF.

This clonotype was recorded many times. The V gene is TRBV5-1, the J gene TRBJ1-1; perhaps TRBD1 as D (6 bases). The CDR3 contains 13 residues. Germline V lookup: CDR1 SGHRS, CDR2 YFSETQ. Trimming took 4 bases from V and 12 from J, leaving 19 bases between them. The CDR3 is CASSPTTGGRSFF. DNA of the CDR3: TGCGCCAGCAGCCCAACAACGGGGGGCAGATCTTTCTTT.

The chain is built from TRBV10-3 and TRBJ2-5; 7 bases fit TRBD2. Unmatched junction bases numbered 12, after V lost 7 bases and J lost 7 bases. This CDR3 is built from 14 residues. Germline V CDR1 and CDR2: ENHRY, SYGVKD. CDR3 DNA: TGTGCCATCAATTCGGGTCCCGGGGGGAGGACCCAGTACTTC. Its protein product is CAINSGPGGRTQYF.

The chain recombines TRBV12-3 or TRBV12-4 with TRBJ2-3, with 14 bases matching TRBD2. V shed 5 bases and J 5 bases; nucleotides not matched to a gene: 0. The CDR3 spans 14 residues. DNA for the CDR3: TGTGCCAGCAGTGGGACTAGCGGGGGAGATACGCAGTATTTT. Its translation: CASSGTSGGDTQYF.

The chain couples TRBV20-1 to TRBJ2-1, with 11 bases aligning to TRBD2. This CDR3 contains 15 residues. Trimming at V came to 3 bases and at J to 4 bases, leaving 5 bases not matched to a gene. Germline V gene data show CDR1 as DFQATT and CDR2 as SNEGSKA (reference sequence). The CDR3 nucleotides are TGCAGTGCTAGGAAACTAGCGGGGGAGTACAATGAGCAGTTCTTC. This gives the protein CSARKLAGEYNEQFF.

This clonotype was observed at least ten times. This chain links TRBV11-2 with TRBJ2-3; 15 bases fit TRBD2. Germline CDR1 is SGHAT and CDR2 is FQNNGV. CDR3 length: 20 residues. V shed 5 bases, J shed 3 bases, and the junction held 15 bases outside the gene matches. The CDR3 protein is CASSPVGLAGGPRRTDTQYF. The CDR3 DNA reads TGTGCCAGCAGCCCCGTCGGACTAGCGGGGGGGCCAAGGCGGACAGATACGCAGTATTTT.

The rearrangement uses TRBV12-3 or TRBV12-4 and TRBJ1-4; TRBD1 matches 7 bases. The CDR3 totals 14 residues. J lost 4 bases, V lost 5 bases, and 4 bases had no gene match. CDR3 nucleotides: TGTGCCAGCAGTAACCGGGACAGTAATGAAAAACTGTTTTTT. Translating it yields CASSNRDSNEKLFF.

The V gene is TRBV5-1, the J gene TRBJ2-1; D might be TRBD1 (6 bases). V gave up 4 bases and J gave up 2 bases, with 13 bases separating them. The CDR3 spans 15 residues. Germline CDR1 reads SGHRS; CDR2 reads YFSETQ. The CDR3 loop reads CASSGGGNTYNEQFF. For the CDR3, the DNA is TGCGCCAGCAGCGGGGGCGGCAACACCTACAATGAGCAGTTCTTC.

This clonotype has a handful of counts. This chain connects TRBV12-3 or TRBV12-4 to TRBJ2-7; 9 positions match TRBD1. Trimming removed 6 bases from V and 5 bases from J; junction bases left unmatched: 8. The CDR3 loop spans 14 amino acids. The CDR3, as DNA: TGTGCCAGCAGCCCTAGACAGGGGGTACACGAGCAGTACTTC. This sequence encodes CASSPRQGVHEQYF.

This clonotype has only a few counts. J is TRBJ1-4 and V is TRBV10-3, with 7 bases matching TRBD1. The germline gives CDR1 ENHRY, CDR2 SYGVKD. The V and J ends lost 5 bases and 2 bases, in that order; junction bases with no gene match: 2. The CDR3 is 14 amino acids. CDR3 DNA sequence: TGTGCCATCAGTTCAGGGGGGACTAATGAAAAACTGTTTTTT. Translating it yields CAISSGGTNEKLFF.